These 4 T cell receptor beta chains came from one sample sequenced in a study of T cell changes during pregnancy in multiple sclerosis. Profiling relied on immunoSEQ multiplex PCR, and the TCRdb table lists in-frame clones only, not all of them. The sample contains about 67,000 clones, more than 85% of which appear only once. This material consisted of peripheral blood, taken in the first trimester of pregnancy. The receptors here all came from a female donor in good health, enrolled as a control in a pregnancy study.

The chain has TRBV7-6 and TRBJ2-7, with 8 bases fitting TRBD2. The CDR3 covers 15 residues. Germline CDR1 SGHVS, CDR2 FNYEAQ. V was pared by 5 bases and J by 4 bases, with 10 bases of the junction left unmatched. The CDR3 protein is CASSAQGLALYEQYF. The CDR3 nucleotides read TGTGCCAGCAGCGCTCAAGGACTAGCTTTATACGAGCAGTACTTC.

This clone was seen a few times. The V gene is TRBV11-2, the J gene TRBJ1-1, with TRBD1 matching over 9 bases. Germline V gene lookup returns CDR1 SGHAT and CDR2 FQNNGV. Germline trimming cut 5 bases from V and 3 bases from J; bases unmatched to any gene: 7. The CDR3 length is 15 residues. Here the CDR3 reads CASSPVDRGDTEAFF. The DNA for the CDR3 is TGTGCCAGCAGCCCAGTGGACAGGGGAGACACTGAAGCTTTCTTT.

The count of this clone is one. The genes are TRBV27 and TRBJ2-3; no clear D. The ends were cut back, 0 bases at V and 5 bases at J, with 3 bases in the middle. Per germline, CDR1 MNHEY and CDR2 SMNVEV (reference sequence). The CDR3 has 12 residues. The CDR3 here is CASSLSRDTQYF. CDR3 nucleotides: TGTGCCAGCAGTTTATCGAGAGATACGCAGTATTTT.

This rearrangement joins TRBV10-3 to TRBJ2-3; 8 positions match TRBD1. Looked up from germline, CDR1 is ENHRY and CDR2 is SYGVKD. This CDR3 contains 16 residues. With 0 bases clipped from V and 4 bases from J, the junction kept 6 bases outside the gene matches. The CDR3 is CAISESTLTGADTQYF. CDR3 bases: TGTGCCATCAGTGAGTCCACGTTGACAGGGGCAGATACGCAGTATTTT.